These 15 T cell receptor beta chains share one sample of origin, sequenced in a study of T-cell reconstitution after alpha-beta-depleted transplantation in children. TCRbeta library preparation incorporated unique molecular identifiers. One entry per CDR3 protein, called by TCRdb with MiXCR from the PCR reads. In the table there are 250,000 to 350,000 distinct CDR3 sequences, 9.9% of which are singletons. Source: PBMCs from the stem cell graft donor, taken from the stem cell graft. These receptors were collected from a human donor who donated a stem cell graft to a child with SCID.

The V call is TRBV9, the J call TRBJ2-7; D gene ambiguous. Germline assignment: CDR1 SGDLS and CDR2 YYNGEE. The CDR3 is made up of 14 amino acids. V gave up 6 bases and J gave up 0 bases, with 13 bases separating them. The CDR3 sequence is CASTETSSSYEQYF. CDR3 bases: TGTGCCAGCACCGAGACATCGAGCTCCTACGAGCAGTACTTC.

This clonotype was observed a few times. J is TRBJ2-3 and V is TRBV10-3; 8 nucleotides agree with TRBD2. Germline assignment: CDR1 ENHRY and CDR2 SYGVKD. CDR3 length: 16 residues. J lost 4 bases, V lost 6 bases, and 12 bases had no gene match. The CDR3: CAIRTGGGGIADTQYF. In nucleotides, the CDR3 is TGTGCCATCAGGACGGGTGGCGGGGGGATTGCAGATACGCAGTATTTT.

This clonotype has just a few counts. This chain connects TRBV20-1 to TRBJ2-2; TRBD1 or TRBD2 may be the D gene (5 bases each). Looked up from germline, CDR1 is DFQATT and CDR2 is SNEGSKA (reference sequence). This CDR3 is built from 19 residues. Between the trimmed V and J ends, which lost 1 base and 2 bases, there was a span of 23 bases. This CDR3 reads CSARGAGAWNTINTGELFF. CDR3 DNA sequence: TGCAGTGCTAGAGGGGCCGGGGCTTGGAATACCATAAACACCGGGGAGCTGTTTTTT.

This clonotype was counted only a few times. V and J are TRBV12-3 or TRBV12-4 and TRBJ1-5, with a tentative D call TRBD1 (6 bases). This CDR3 has 16 residues. Trimming pared 5 bases from V and 6 bases from J, leaving 20 bases between. The CDR3 DNA follows: TGTGCCAGCAGTCCCTCAGGGGCGCTCACGGGTCAGCCCCAGCATTTT. Protein: CASSPSGALTGQPQHF.

This clonotype has a handful of counts. The gene calls are TRBV5-1 and TRBJ2-7; 7 nucleotides align to TRBD1. The CDR3 contains 16 residues. Germline trimming cut 5 bases from V and 3 bases from J; bases unmatched to any gene: 14. Germline CDR1 SGHRS, CDR2 YFSETQ. CDR3: CASRLNRGQALYEQYF. CDR3 nucleotides: TGCGCCAGCAGACTTAACAGGGGTCAGGCACTCTACGAGCAGTACTTC.

The chain is built from TRBV5-1 and TRBJ2-1, with 8 bases fitting TRBD2. V shed 2 bases, J shed 7 bases, and the junction held 8 bases outside the gene matches. This CDR3 has 15 residues. Germline-derived CDR1 and CDR2 are SGHRS and YFSETQ. In DNA, the CDR3 is TGCGCCAGCAGCTTAGGCGGGGGGCGGAAGAATGAGCAGTTCTTC. Amino acid sequence: CASSLGGGRKNEQFF. Supplemented by reference TRBV5-1 and TRBJ2-1, the full variable domain reads KAGVTQTPRYLIKTRGQQVTLSCSPISGHRSVSWYQQTPGQGLQFLFEYFSETQRNKGNFPGRFSGRQFSNSRSEMNVSTLELGDSALYLCASSLGGGRKNEQFFGPGTRLTVL.

The chain links TRBV5-8 to TRBJ2-1; the D gene is possibly TRBD2 (6 bases). The CDR3 consists of 17 residues. V was trimmed by 3 bases and J by 2 bases, leaving 18 bases between them. Germline V gene data show CDR1 as SGHTS and CDR2 as YDEGEE. The CDR3 sequence is CASSSSGTSITYNEQFF. As DNA, the CDR3 is TGTGCCAGCAGCTCATCCGGGACTTCAATCACCTACAATGAGCAGTTCTTC.

This clonotype was observed many times. V and J are TRBV11-3 and TRBJ2-1; no reliable D call. CDR3 size: 13 residues. CDR1 is SGHNT and CDR2 is YENEEA in the germline V gene. The germline V and J ends were trimmed by 6 bases and 2 bases, with 8 bases remaining between them. The CDR3 DNA is TGTGCCAGCAGTAGAACCCCCTACAATGAGCAGTTCTTC. Translating it yields CASSRTPYNEQFF.

This clonotype was observed a handful of times. The chain joins TRBV4-2 to TRBJ2-3; 9 nucleotides line up with TRBD2. Germline values: CDR1 LGHNA, CDR2 YNFKEQ. The CDR3 spans 17 residues. V shed 4 bases and J 4 bases; nucleotides not matched to a gene: 12. For the CDR3, the DNA is TGTGCCAGCAGCCCACCACCGGCGGGGGGGCTCGCAGATACGCAGTATTTT. Translating it yields CASSPPPAGGLADTQYF.

This clonotype was recorded at least ten times. This chain connects TRBV6-1 to TRBJ2-5, with D hard to call. Per the germline V gene, CDR1 is MNHNS and CDR2 is SASEGT. CDR3 length: 14 amino acids. V was clipped by 5 bases and J by 1 base, with 11 bases between them. The CDR3 bases are TGTGCCAGCAGTCCAGACGGTTTCCAAGAGACCCAGTACTTC. Translation: CASSPDGFQETQYF.

CDR3 protein: CASSEVGGRATNEKLFF. Written as DNA, the CDR3 is TGTGCCAGCAGTGAGGTTGGCGGTAGGGCAACTAATGAAAAACTGTTTTTT. The chain combines TRBV25-1 with TRBJ1-4; D is unresolved. V dropped 3 bases and J dropped 0 bases, with 14 bases sitting between them. Germline CDR1 reads MGHDK; CDR2 reads SYGVNS. The CDR3 totals 17 residues.

The chain carries TRBV11-2 and TRBJ2-3, with 8 bases fitting TRBD2. The CDR3 covers 15 residues. The trim removed 3 bases at V and 2 bases at J, leaving 4 bases unmatched. Germline CDR1 and CDR2: SGHAT and FQNNGV. The CDR3 DNA reads TGTGCCAGCAGCTTCGGGGGGGGGCACACAGATACGCAGTATTTT. Translating gives CASSFGGGHTDTQYF.

This clonotype was counted between two and nine times. The rearrangement links TRBV10-3 to TRBJ2-1; D not resolved. The CDR3 contains 17 residues. CDR1 and CDR2 from the germline V gene are ENHRY and SYGVKD. Trimming took off 8 bases at V and 4 bases at J, with 24 bases between the two ends. CDR3 amino acids: CAIPQIEGFPRYNEQFF. The CDR3 coding sequence is TGTGCCATCCCCCAAATCGAAGGCTTCCCCCGTTACAATGAGCAGTTCTTC.

This clonotype has a handful of counts. This CDR3 reads CASSQVGPNTEAFF. DNA of the CDR3: TGTGCCAGCAGCCAAGTGGGACCGAACACTGAAGCTTTCTTT. V is TRBV3-1 and J is TRBJ1-1, with D tentatively TRBD1 (5 bases). The V end was cut by 1 base, the J end by 1 base, with 7 bases between. Germline lookup yields CDR1 LGHDT and CDR2 YNNKEL (reference sequence). CDR3 size: 14 residues.

There are a few counts of this clonotype. The rearrangement links TRBV4-1 to TRBJ1-1; D ambiguous. The V gene's germline CDR1 is MGHRA and CDR2 YSYEKL. V dropped 3 bases and J dropped 0 bases, with 11 bases sitting between them. This CDR3 region has 15 residues. CDR3 bases: TGCGCCAGCAGCCACCCCGAGGGCTTGAACACTGAAGCTTTCTTT. It is translated as CASSHPEGLNTEAFF.